The 5 T cell receptor beta chains below come from one sample, sequenced in a study of CD8 T cells in Susac syndrome. Reverse transcription of about 0.5 to 1 ug RNA used random hexamers. TCRdb reprocessed the immunoSEQ multiplex PCR reads with MiXCR, giving one entry per CDR3 protein. The sample has around 59,000 distinct CDR3 sequences, approximately 92% seen once. Sequencing was performed on CD8+ T cells from PBMCs. The origin of the receptors is a human donor in good health.

V gene TRBV6-5 combines with J gene TRBJ2-2; tentatively, D is TRBD2 (6 bases). The germline V gene encodes CDR1 MNHEY and CDR2 SVGAGI. This CDR3 spans 13 amino acids. V lost 5 bases to trimming and J lost 4 bases, with 8 bases between them. The CDR3 region is CASSLGGTGELFF. CDR3 bases: TGTGCCAGCAGTCTCGGGGGCACCGGGGAGCTGTTTTTT.

CDR3 bases: TGTGCCAGCAGCCCACCCGGGACTAGGGTCGGCTACGAGCAGTACTTC. The encoded protein is CASSPPGTRVGYEQYF. The chain has TRBV13 and TRBJ2-7, with 8 bases fitting TRBD2. The germline gives CDR1 PRHDT, CDR2 FYEKMQ (reference sequence). The junction had 12 bases not matched to a gene; V was cut back by 5 bases and J by 3 bases. The length of the CDR3 is 16 residues. The full variable domain, with the rest looked up from reference TRBV13 and TRBJ2-7, is AAGVIQSPRHLIKEKRETATLKCYPIPRHDTVYWYQQGPGQDPQFLISFYEKMQSDKGSIPDRFSAQQFSDYHSELNMSSLELGDSALYFCASSPPGTRVGYEQYFGPGTRLTVT.

This sequence joins TRBV9 and TRBJ1-2, with TRBD1 identical over 8 bases. Germline-derived CDR1 and CDR2 are SGDLS and YYNGEE. V shed 4 bases, J shed 8 bases, and the junction held 10 bases outside the gene matches. The CDR3 runs to 14 residues. Here the CDR3 reads CASSTQGQGPGYTF. CDR3 DNA: TGTGCCAGCAGCACCCAAGGACAGGGTCCGGGCTACACCTTC.

The rearrangement links TRBV28 to TRBJ2-7, with D perhaps matching TRBD2 (7 bases). The CDR3 has 16 amino acids. Germline-derived CDR1 and CDR2 are MDHEN and SYDVKM. V was pared by 7 bases and J by 0 bases, with 19 bases between. CDR3 nucleotides: TGTGCCAGCATATCGTGGGAGGGGGGCCCCTCCTACGAGCAGTACTTC. It codes for CASISWEGGPSYEQYF.

The rearrangement links TRBV6-1 to TRBJ2-7; D perhaps matches TRBD2 (5 bases). The ends were cut back, 7 bases at V and 5 bases at J, with 18 bases in the middle. Germline lookup yields CDR1 MNHNS and CDR2 SASEGT. This CDR3 contains 14 residues. The CDR3 DNA reads as TGTGCCAGCACCCCGAGAGGGTTGGTGGACGAGCAGTACTTC. It specifies CASTPRGLVDEQYF.